This TCR beta chain was obtained from a study of HIV-infected children after antiretroviral therapy interruption. Trimming left V 1 base short and J 5 bases short, with 6 bases between. Per the germline V gene, CDR1 is SNHLY and CDR2 is FYNNEI. This CDR3 comprises 12 residues. Unique molecular identifiers were included in an RNA-based 3' RACE TCR library. One entry per CDR3 protein results from TCRdb running MiXCR on the 3' RACE reads. The table has under 50,000 distinct CDR3 sequences, about 4.3% seen once. This clonotype was counted ten times or more. The sample's treatment: PENTA 11 planned treatment interruption arm or continuous ART arm. Naive CD4+ CD45RA+ CD45RO- T cells were FACS-sorted from thawed PBMCs.

This TCR was sampled from a pool of human donors with HIV. The input for sequencing was CD45RA+ CD4+ T cells from PBMCs, pooled from several time points, taken from a donor given antiretroviral therapy, either interrupted or continuous. Subset specified: naive CD4+ CD45RA+ CD45RO- T cells. The V and J genes are TRBV2 and TRBJ2-7; D remains ambiguous. CDR3 residues: CASSEGPHEQYF. Here the CDR3 DNA reads TGTGCCAGCAGTGAAGGTCCCCACGAGCAGTACTTC. Supplemented by reference TRBV2 and TRBJ2-7, the full variable domain reads EPEVTQTPSHQVTQMGQEVILRCVPISNHLYFYWYRQILGQKVEFLVSFYNNEISEKSEIFDDQFSVERPDGSNFTLKIRSTKLEDSAMYFCASSEGPHEQYFGPGTRLTVT.